This entry lists 3 T cell receptor beta chains sequenced from one sample in a study of OX40 agonist ivuxolimab in advanced cancers. The protocol was immunoSEQ multiplex PCR, while the TCRdb copy is restricted to in-frame clones and leaves out a portion. The repertoire includes about 14,000 clones, under 95% of them detected once, and approximately 23% sits in the top ten. The specimen comprised CD4+ or CD8+ T cells sorted from blood, sampled in a trial of the OX40 agonist ivuxolimab. Every receptor here comes from an adult with an advanced solid tumor such as melanoma, head and neck, liver or kidney cancer.

This clone was found once. A much larger clone differs by one base, so this may be a read error. The same CDR3 can be traced to other DNA sequences in this sample. V and J are TRBV30 and TRBJ1-3, with D uncertain. The germline gives CDR1 GTSNPN, CDR2 SVGIG (reference sequence). The CDR3 runs 12 residues. The ends were cut back, 4 bases at V and 1 base at J, with 5 bases in the middle. CDR3 sequence (DNA): TGTGCCTGGAAAAAATCTGGAAACACCATATATTTT. Translated: CAWKKSGNTIYF.

In this sample, this clone turned up a few times. The chain uses TRBV19 and TRBJ1-5; no firm D call. The CDR3 is made up of 15 amino acids. Germline loops: CDR1 LNHDA, CDR2 SQIVND (reference sequence). V was clipped by 3 bases and J by 0 bases, with 9 bases between them. The CDR3 reads CASSMAAYSNQPQHF. The CDR3, as DNA: TGTGCCAGTAGTATGGCAGCTTATAGCAATCAGCCCCAGCATTTT.

The chain links TRBV6-6 to TRBJ2-7, with TRBD2 as a possible D gene (7 bases). Germline assignment: CDR1 MNHNY and CDR2 SVGAGI (reference sequence). The CDR3 has 15 residues. V shed 7 bases and J shed 3 bases, with 19 bases lying between them. CDR3: CASTPFGGRNYEQYF. CDR3 coding DNA: TGTGCCAGCACCCCTTTCGGGGGGCGAAACTACGAGCAGTACTTC.